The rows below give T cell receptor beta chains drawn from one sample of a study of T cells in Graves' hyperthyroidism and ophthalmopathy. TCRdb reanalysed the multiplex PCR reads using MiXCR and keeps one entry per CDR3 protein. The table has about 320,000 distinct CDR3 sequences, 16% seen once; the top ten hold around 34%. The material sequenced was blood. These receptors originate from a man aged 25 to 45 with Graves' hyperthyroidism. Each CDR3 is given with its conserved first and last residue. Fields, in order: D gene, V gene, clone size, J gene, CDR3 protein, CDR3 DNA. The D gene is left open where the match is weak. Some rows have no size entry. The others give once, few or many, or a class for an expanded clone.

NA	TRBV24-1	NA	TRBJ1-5	CATSGGDGGNQPQHF	TGTGCCACCAGTGGCGGCGATGGCGGCAATCAGCCCCAGCATTTT
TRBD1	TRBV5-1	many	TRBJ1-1	CASSPEGQGMNTEAFF	TGCGCCAGCAGCCCCGAGGGACAGGGAATGAACACTGAAGCTTTCTTT
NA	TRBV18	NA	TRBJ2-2	CASSRARETGELFF	TGTGCCAGCTCGCGGGCACGAGAGACCGGGGAGCTGTTTTTT
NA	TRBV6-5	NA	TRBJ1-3	CASSYRPFTSSGNTIYF	TGTGCCAGCAGTTACCGGCCTTTTACAAGCTCTGGAAACACCATATATTTT
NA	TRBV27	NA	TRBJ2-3	CASGSPGFTDTQYF	TGTGCCAGCGGTTCCCCTGGCTTCACAGATACGCAGTATTTT
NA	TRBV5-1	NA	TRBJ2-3	CASSLRDPPDTQYF	TGCGCCAGCAGCTTGAGGGACCCGCCAGATACGCAGTATTTT
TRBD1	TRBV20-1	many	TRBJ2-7	CSARTWTGNSYEQYF	TGCAGTGCTAGGACCTGGACAGGGAACTCCTACGAGCAGTACTTC
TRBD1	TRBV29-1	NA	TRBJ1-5	CSVGDRVGQPQHF	TGCAGCGTCGGGGACAGGGTCGGACAGCCCCAGCATTTT
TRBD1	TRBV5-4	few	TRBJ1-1	CASSAGQGTNTEAFF	TGTGCCAGCAGCGCGGGACAGGGGACGAACACTGAAGCTTTCTTT
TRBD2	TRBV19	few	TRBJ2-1	CASSIRGGYNEQFF	TGTGCCAGTAGTATCCGGGGGGGTTACAATGAGCAGTTCTTC
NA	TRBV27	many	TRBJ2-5	CASTLTGRETQYF	TGTGCCAGCACCCTTACAGGGCGAGAGACCCAGTACTTC
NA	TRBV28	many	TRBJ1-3	CASSQDNRGNTIYF	TGTGCCAGCAGTCAAGACAACCGTGGAAACACCATATATTTT
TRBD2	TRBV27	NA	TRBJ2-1	CASSLLSGSSYNEQFF	TGTGCCAGCAGTTTACTCAGCGGGAGTTCCTACAATGAGCAGTTCTTC
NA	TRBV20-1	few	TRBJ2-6	CSARAQESSGANVLTF	TGCAGTGCTAGAGCACAGGAGAGCTCTGGGGCCAACGTCCTGACTTTC
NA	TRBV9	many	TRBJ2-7	CASSRTGKEVYEQYF	TGTGCCAGCAGCCGAACAGGGAAGGAGGTCTACGAGCAGTACTTC
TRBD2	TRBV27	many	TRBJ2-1	CASRWTSGMGNEQFF	TGTGCCAGCAGGTGGACTAGCGGGATGGGGAATGAGCAGTTCTTC
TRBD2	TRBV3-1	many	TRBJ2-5	CASSQDWGGRTQYF	TGTGCCAGCAGCCAAGATTGGGGGGGGAGGACCCAGTACTTC
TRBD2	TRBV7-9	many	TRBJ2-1	CASSSGLAGGNEQFF	TGTGCCAGCAGCTCGGGACTAGCGGGAGGCAATGAGCAGTTCTTC
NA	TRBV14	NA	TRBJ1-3	CASSQLRDLSGNTIYF	TGTGCCAGCAGCCAACTCAGGGACCTCTCTGGAAACACCATATATTTT
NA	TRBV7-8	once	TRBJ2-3	CASSLRTPGADTQYF	TGTGCCAGCAGCTTACGGACGCCGGGCGCAGATACGCAGTATTTT
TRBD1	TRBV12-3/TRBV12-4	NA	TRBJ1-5	CASRGTGGNNQPQHF	TGTGCCAGCAGGGGGACAGGGGGCAACAATCAGCCCCAGCATTTT
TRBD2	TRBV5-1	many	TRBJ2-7	CASSSPASGARGYEQYF	TGCGCCAGCAGTTCCCCCGCTAGCGGGGCGCGGGGTTACGAGCAGTACTTC
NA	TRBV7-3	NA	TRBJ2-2	CASSLTGQRSNTGELFF	TGTGCCAGCAGCTTAACGGGGCAGCGGTCGAACACCGGGGAGCTGTTTTTT
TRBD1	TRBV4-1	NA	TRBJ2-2	CASSQDPGQGRGLFF	TGCGCCAGCAGCCAAGATCCGGGACAGGGCAGGGGACTGTTTTTT
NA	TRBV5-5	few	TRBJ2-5	CASSLAPYQETQYF	TGTGCCAGCAGCTTGGCCCCGTACCAAGAGACCCAGTACTTC
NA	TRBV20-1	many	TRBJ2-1	CSASATESSYNEQFF	TGCAGTGCTAGCGCGACGGAAAGCTCCTACAATGAGCAGTTCTTC
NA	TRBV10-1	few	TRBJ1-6	CASSDLREPLHF	TGCGCCAGCAGTGACCTAAGGGAACCCCTCCACTTT
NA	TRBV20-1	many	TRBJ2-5	CSADREVWETQYF	TGCAGTGCAGACAGGGAGGTTTGGGAGACCCAGTACTTC
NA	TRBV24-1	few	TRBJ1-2	CATSDSGRLRGYTF	TGTGCCACCAGTGACAGCGGACGGCTTAGGGGCTACACCTTC
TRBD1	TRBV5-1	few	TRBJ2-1	CASSEQGAEYNEQFF	TGCGCCAGCAGCGAACAGGGGGCAGAGTACAATGAGCAGTTCTTC
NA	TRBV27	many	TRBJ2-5	CASSPKGTTQETQYF	TGTGCCAGCAGTCCGAAAGGCACTACCCAAGAGACCCAGTACTTC
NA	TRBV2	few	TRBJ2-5	CASSGLVQETQYF	TGTGCCAGCAGTGGACTGGTTCAAGAGACCCAGTACTTC